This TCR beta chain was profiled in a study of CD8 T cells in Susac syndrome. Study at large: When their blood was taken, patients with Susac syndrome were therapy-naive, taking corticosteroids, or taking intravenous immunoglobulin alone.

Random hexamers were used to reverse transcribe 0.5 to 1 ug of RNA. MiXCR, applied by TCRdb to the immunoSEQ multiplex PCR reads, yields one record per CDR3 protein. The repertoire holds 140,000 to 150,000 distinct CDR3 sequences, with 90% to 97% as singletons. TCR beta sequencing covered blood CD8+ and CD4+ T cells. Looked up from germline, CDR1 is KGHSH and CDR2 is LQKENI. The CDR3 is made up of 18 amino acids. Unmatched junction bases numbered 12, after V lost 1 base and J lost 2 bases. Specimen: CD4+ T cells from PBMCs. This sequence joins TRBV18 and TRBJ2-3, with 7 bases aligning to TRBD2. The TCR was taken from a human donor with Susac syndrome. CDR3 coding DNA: TGTGCCAGCTCACCACAATTCGGGATGCTAGCGGCCACAGATACGCAGTATTTT. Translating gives CASSPQFGMLAATDTQYF.